This T cell receptor (beta chain) was observed in a study of blood T cells in healthy people across ages (dated by TCRdb to the mid-2010s). For the study in its entirety: In model experiments, template switching captured roughly one uniquely barcoded TCR beta cDNA molecule for every two T cells. Two additional independent replicas of 1 million unique cDNA reads from the same blood draw were analyzed for two donors (one aged 18 to 30 and one aged 80 or older). Age-related changes in TCR beta repertoire diversity were measured in the study by deep sequencing normalized with unique cDNA molecular identifiers. The donors were divided into four age groups: young (average around 17 years), middle-aged (about 40), aged (approximately 62) and long-lived (about 84). To avoid experimental bias, donors of different ages were spread randomly across the sequencing lanes.

The donors were roughly 40 Caucasian individuals from Russia, aged roughly 6 to 100 years, who were systemically healthy. Roughly 9.5 milliliters of peripheral blood were drawn from each donor into EDTA-treated Vacutainer tubes. Ficoll-Paque density-gradient centrifugation was used to isolate PBMCs, with at least 7 million obtained per sample. Trizol reagent was used to extract total RNA from PBMCs, with at least 5.5 micrograms per sample. Naive CD45RAhigh/CD27high T cell percentages were measured by flow cytometry on a PBMC aliquot from every donor. Results and caveats for the whole study, not just this receptor: Because profiling used bulk unsorted PBMCs, naive and antigen-experienced compartments could not be compared conclusively. Estimates of total diversity from one million sequenced T cells were regarded as lower bounds and underestimates. A strong correlation was found between observed TCR beta diversity and the percentage of naive T cells measured by flow cytometry. Observed TCR beta diversity per million T cells fell roughly linearly with age, and a significant reduction was already apparent by age roughly 40. Compared with the aged group, more naive CD4+ T cells, fewer expanded clones and increased TCR diversity were shown by the long-lived group, suggesting age selection. The CMV infection status of donors was not known, potentially confounding age-related changes in expanded clonotypes.

Remarks on this clonotype: Its antigen remains unidentified. Base qualities are not recorded, but no much larger clone differs from it by a single base.

Library prep was done by 5' RACE. A second PCR of roughly 6 to 12 cycles was run with a J-beta primer mix and a sample-barcoded 5' primer. A template-switch 5' adaptor carrying 12 random nucleotides introduced a unique molecular identifier onto each TCR beta cDNA molecule. Each sample yielded at least 3 million CDR3-containing paired-end reads. The Mint cDNA synthesis kit, primed by a TRBC-specific oligonucleotide, was used to synthesize first-strand cDNA from all RNA. Following uracil-DNA glycosylase treatment, all cDNA underwent a first 18-cycle PCR with the universal primers M1SS and BC2_uni_R. The original pipeline was this. Normalization of each sample was performed by random selection of 1 million high-quality reads, each carrying a distinct molecular identifier. Instead of being binned into consensus sequences, reads that shared molecular identifiers were thrown out. CDR3 identification, clonotype clustering and error correction used MiTCR with a Q25 quality threshold and the strictest error-elimination algorithm. Lower-bound total TCR beta diversity was estimated with a nonparametric unseen species model using Euler transformation. TCRdb passed the public sequencing reads through fastp at Q25 and MiXCR, retaining productive beta sequences. Each CDR3 protein appears once, grouped with its most common genes and DNA. These V and J calls are TCRdb output, not the study's own analysis. This sample gives some 1.8 million distinct CDR3 sequences in total; around 42% of them show up just once. 23% of the sample goes to the ten largest clones.

Sequencing was done on a sample of blood. This TCR was sampled from a human donor in good health.

The CDR3 region: CASSAGPLGNEAFF. The DNA sequence follows: TGTGCCAGCAGCGCGGGACCCCTCGGGAATGAAGCTTTCTTT. The chain is encoded by TRBV9 joined to TRBJ1-1; a weak D assignment points to TRBD1 (5 bases agree). V is shortened by 3 bases, J by 7 bases, and the region joining them spans 16 bases. Inclusive of the bounding cysteine and phenylalanine, the CDR3 is 14 residues long. The retained sequence is limited to the CDR3, 42 bases, with the frame set at the first base. Reading the germline V gene gives CDR1 SGDLS and CDR2 YYNGEE.